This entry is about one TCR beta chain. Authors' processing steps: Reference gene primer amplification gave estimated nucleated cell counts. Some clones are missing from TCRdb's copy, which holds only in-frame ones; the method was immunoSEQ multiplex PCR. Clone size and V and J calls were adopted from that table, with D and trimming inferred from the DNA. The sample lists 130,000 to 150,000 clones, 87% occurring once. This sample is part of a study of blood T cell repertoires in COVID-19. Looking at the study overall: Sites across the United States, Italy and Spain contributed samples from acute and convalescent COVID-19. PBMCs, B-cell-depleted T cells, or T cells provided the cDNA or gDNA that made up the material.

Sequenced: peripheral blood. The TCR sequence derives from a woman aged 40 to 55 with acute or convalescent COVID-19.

The CDR3 coding sequence is TGTGCCAGCAGCCGAAGGGGGGGGAAGAATCAGCCCCAGCATTTT. Protein: CASSRRGGKNQPQHF. The J gene is TRBJ1-5, the V gene TRBV7-9, with D perhaps TRBD1 (6 bases). The CDR3 sequence is 15 residues long. V lost 5 bases and J 4 bases, leaving 15 bases between the germline ends. Germline values: CDR1 SEHNR, CDR2 FQNEAQ (reference sequence).